The rows below give T cell receptor beta chains drawn from one sample of a study of T cell responses to AZD1222 COVID-19 vaccine. Profiled with immunoSEQ multiplex PCR; TCRdb holds only in-frame clones, not every one. This table holds more than 150,000 clones, more than 85% found once. The source was peripheral blood, collected on day 0 of AZD1222 vaccination. The receptors derive from an adult in good health. Both conserved end residues are part of each CDR3. D genes are given only for firm matches. The size entry is marked missing in some rows and otherwise reads once, few, many or a size class.

v_gene	d_gene	j_gene	abundance	CDR3aa	CDR3nt
TRBV30	TRBD2	TRBJ2-2	-	CAWSRLAGDTGELFF	TGTGCCTGGAGTCGCCTAGCGGGAGACACCGGGGAGCTGTTTTTT
TRBV18	-	TRBJ1-5	few	CASSQGLNQPQHF	TGTGCCAGCTCACAGGGCCTCAATCAGCCCCAGCATTTT
TRBV29-1	TRBD1	TRBJ1-1	-	CSVHRQGQNTEAFF	TGCAGCGTCCACCGACAGGGACAGAACACTGAAGCTTTCTTT
TRBV19	-	TRBJ1-2	-	CASSTETGVVVGYTF	TGTGCCAGTAGTACCGAGACAGGCGTGGTGGTCGGCTACACCTTC
TRBV7-2	-	TRBJ2-7	few	CASSLRGKGEQYF	TGTGCCAGCAGCTTAAGAGGTAAAGGCGAGCAGTACTTC
TRBV13	-	TRBJ2-7	-	CASIPSRRYCDSYEQYF	TGTGCCAGCATTCCTTCTAGGAGGTACTGTGACTCCTACGAGCAGTACTTC
TRBV23-1	TRBD1	TRBJ2-7	-	CASSPRDSRSSYEQYF	TGCGCCAGCAGTCCACGGGACAGTCGTTCCTCCTACGAGCAGTACTTC
TRBV28	-	TRBJ2-7	-	CASSASYEQYF	TGTGCCAGCAGTGCGTCCTACGAGCAGTACTTC
TRBV27	TRBD1	TRBJ1-3	-	CASSLAPLGTGDGNTIYF	TGTGCCAGCAGTCTGGCCCCCTTAGGGACAGGGGACGGAAACACCATATATTTT
TRBV25-1	-	TRBJ1-3	-	CASSEGKPGPNSGNTIYF	TGTGCCAGCAGTGAGGGTAAGCCGGGACCGAACTCTGGAAACACCATATATTTT
TRBV7-3	-	TRBJ2-3	-	CASSVRPRTDTDTQYF	TGTGCCAGCAGCGTACGGCCGAGGACCGACACAGATACGCAGTATTTT
TRBV16	TRBD1	TRBJ1-6	-	CASSFGTGDNSPLHF	TGTGCCAGCAGCTTCGGGACAGGGGATAATTCACCCCTCCACTTT
TRBV29-1	-	TRBJ2-1	-	CGTAYNEQFF	TGCGGAACAGCCTACAATGAGCAGTTCTTC
TRBV5-1	-	TRBJ2-1	-	CASSPGGSRANEQFF	TGCGCCAGCAGTCCCGGAGGATCGCGGGCCAATGAGCAGTTCTTC
TRBV5-1	-	TRBJ1-1	once	CASSFLGGEPLNTEAFF	TGCGCCAGCAGCTTTCTCGGGGGGGAACCGCTGAACACTGAAGCTTTCTTT
TRBV6-5	-	TRBJ2-7	-	CASSYSRELSYEQYF	TGTGCCAGCAGTTACTCTCGGGAGCTTTCCTACGAGCAGTACTTC
TRBV4-2	TRBD2	TRBJ2-2	-	CASSPQALAGGRGELFF	TGTGCCAGCAGCCCTCAGGCGCTAGCGGGAGGGCGAGGGGAGCTGTTTTTT
TRBV5-4	TRBD2	TRBJ2-1	-	CASSLGTSGSLGFF	TGTGCCAGCAGCTTGGGGACTAGCGGGAGTTTGGGGTTCTTC
TRBV28	TRBD2	TRBJ2-5	-	CASSSLAGEQETQYF	TGTGCCAGCAGTTCACTAGCGGGAGAACAAGAGACCCAGTACTTC
TRBV7-9	-	TRBJ1-1	-	CASSPPSGTEAFF	TGTGCCAGCAGCCCGCCCTCCGGGACTGAAGCTTTCTTT
TRBV27	-	TRBJ2-7	-	CASSSPGIYEQYF	TGTGCCAGCAGTTCCCCGGGGATCTACGAGCAGTACTTC
TRBV5-1	-	TRBJ1-1	-	CASSFSGFVNTEAFF	TGCGCCAGCAGCTTCTCAGGGTTCGTGAACACTGAAGCTTTCTTT
TRBV28	-	TRBJ2-7	-	CASSLDGNYEQYF	TGTGCCAGCAGTTTGGACGGGAACTACGAGCAGTACTTC
TRBV10-1	-	TRBJ2-2	-	CASSERAGPNTGELFF	TGCGCCAGCAGTGAGAGGGCCGGCCCGAACACCGGGGAGCTGTTTTTT
TRBV6-2/TRBV6-3	TRBD2	TRBJ2-7	few	CASSYWLAETYEQYF	TGTGCCAGCAGTTACTGGCTAGCGGAAACCTACGAGCAGTACTTC
TRBV6-2/TRBV6-3	TRBD2	TRBJ2-7	-	CASSLTSGSYEQYF	TGTGCCAGCAGTTTGACTAGCGGGAGTTACGAGCAGTACTTC
TRBV24-1	TRBD2	TRBJ2-1	-	CATSEGEGQDEQFF	TGTGCCACCAGTGAGGGGGAGGGCCAAGATGAGCAGTTCTTC
TRBV27	-	TRBJ1-2	-	CASSLSGGYGYTF	TGTGCCAGCAGTTTATCGGGGGGGTATGGCTACACCTTC
TRBV4-1	-	TRBJ2-7	-	CASSQEWGASGNEQYF	TGCGCCAGCAGCCAAGAATGGGGGGCTAGCGGAAACGAGCAGTACTTC
TRBV6-2/TRBV6-3	TRBD2	TRBJ2-7	-	CASSYWTSGDEQYF	TGTGCCAGCAGTTACTGGACTAGCGGAGACGAGCAGTACTTC
TRBV5-1	-	TRBJ2-5	-	CASSLESGNGETQYF	TGCGCCAGCAGCCTGGAGTCGGGGAACGGAGAGACCCAGTACTTC
TRBV7-8	TRBD1	TRBJ1-5	-	CASSRQGYQPQHF	TGTGCCAGCAGCCGACAGGGATATCAGCCCCAGCATTTT
TRBV4-2	-	TRBJ1-1	-	CASSFRGGNTEAFF	TGTGCCAGCAGCTTTCGGGGGGGGAACACTGAAGCTTTCTTT
TRBV7-2	-	TRBJ1-2	-	CASSQDNVGYGYTF	TGTGCCAGCAGCCAGGACAACGTCGGATATGGCTACACCTTC
TRBV27	-	TRBJ2-5	-	CASSSRLGGGGKTQYF	TGTGCCAGCAGTTCCAGACTAGGAGGGGGTGGCAAGACCCAGTACTTC
TRBV7-8	-	TRBJ2-2	-	CASSAYRVANTGELFF	TGTGCCAGCAGCGCTTACCGGGTGGCGAACACCGGGGAGCTGTTTTTT
TRBV6-1	-	TRBJ1-3	few	CASSGAVALSGNTIYF	TGTGCCAGCAGTGGGGCAGTAGCCCTCTCTGGAAACACCATATATTTT
TRBV3-1/TRBV3-2	TRBD2	TRBJ2-1	-	CASSHRPGLAFF	TGTGCCAGCAGTCATCGGCCGGGACTAGCGTTCTTC
TRBV6-1	-	TRBJ1-1	-	CASSEWGMNTEAFF	TGTGCCAGCAGTGAATGGGGCATGAACACTGAAGCTTTCTTT
TRBV7-9	-	TRBJ1-2	-	CASSLAGSHYGYTF	TGTGCCAGCAGCTTAGCAGGGAGTCACTATGGCTACACCTTC
TRBV5-1	TRBD1	TRBJ2-2	once	CASSSGQGRTGELFF	TGCGCCAGCAGCTCCGGACAGGGGCGAACCGGGGAGCTGTTTTTT
TRBV27	-	TRBJ1-6	-	CARTTPVGLWVSPLHF	TGTGCCAGGACCACCCCAGTCGGCCTGTGGGTTTCACCCCTCCACTTT
TRBV6-2/TRBV6-3	TRBD1	TRBJ2-4	once	CASSYLFLDRGQNIQYF	TGTGCCAGCAGTTATCTCTTTTTGGACAGGGGGCAAAACATTCAGTACTTC
TRBV24-1	TRBD2	TRBJ2-1	-	CATSDAGGPNNEQFF	TGTGCCACCAGTGACGCGGGAGGGCCGAACAATGAGCAGTTCTTC
TRBV19	TRBD2	TRBJ2-5	-	CASSSGTSGSWETQYF	TGTGCCAGTAGTTCCGGGACTAGCGGGAGCTGGGAGACCCAGTACTTC
TRBV19	-	TRBJ1-2	-	CASKGVGNYGYTF	TGTGCCAGTAAGGGGGTCGGGAACTATGGCTACACCTTC
TRBV12-5	TRBD1	TRBJ1-2	-	CASGLVQGVGYGYTF	TGTGCTAGTGGTTTGGTACAGGGGGTTGGCTATGGCTACACCTTC
TRBV27	-	TRBJ2-2	-	CASSPDLGGELFF	TGTGCCAGCAGTCCTGACCTTGGCGGGGAGCTGTTTTTT
TRBV4-3	-	TRBJ2-1	-	CASSQGLRGDEQFF	TGCGCCAGCAGCCAGGGCCTCCGCGGGGATGAGCAGTTCTTC
TRBV5-1	TRBD2	TRBJ2-3	-	CASKAGGEDTQYF	TGCGCCAGCAAAGCGGGAGGAGAAGATACGCAGTATTTT
TRBV5-8	TRBD2	TRBJ2-7	-	CASSGTSGRGRSHEQYF	TGTGCCAGCAGCGGAACTAGCGGGAGAGGTCGTAGTCACGAGCAGTACTTC